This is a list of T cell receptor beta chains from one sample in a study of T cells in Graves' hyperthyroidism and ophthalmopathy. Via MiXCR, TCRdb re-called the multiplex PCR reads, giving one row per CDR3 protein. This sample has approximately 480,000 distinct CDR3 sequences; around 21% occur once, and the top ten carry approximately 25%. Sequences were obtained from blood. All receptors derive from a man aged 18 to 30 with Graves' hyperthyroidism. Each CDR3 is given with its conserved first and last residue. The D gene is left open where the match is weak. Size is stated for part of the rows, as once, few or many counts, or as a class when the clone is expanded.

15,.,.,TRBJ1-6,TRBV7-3,CASSLMRKARFPLHF,TGTGCCAGCAGCTTAATGCGTAAGGCCCGCTTCCCCCTCCACTTT
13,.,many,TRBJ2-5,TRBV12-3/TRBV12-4,CASSLSYQETQYF,TGTGCCAGCAGTTTAAGCTACCAAGAGACCCAGTACTTC
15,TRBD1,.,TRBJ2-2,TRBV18,CASSIRTGDTGELFF,TGTGCCAGCTCAATTCGGACAGGTGACACCGGGGAGCTGTTTTTT
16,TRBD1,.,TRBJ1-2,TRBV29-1,CSLATTRGQANYGYTF,TGCAGCCTAGCAACAACCCGGGGACAGGCCAACTATGGCTACACCTTC
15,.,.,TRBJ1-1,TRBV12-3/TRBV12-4,CASSTPTGVNTEAFF,TGTGCCAGCAGTACCCCGACAGGAGTGAACACTGAAGCTTTCTTT
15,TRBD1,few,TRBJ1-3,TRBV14,CASSHSGQGRNTIYF,TGTGCCAGCAGCCACTCCGGACAGGGTAGAAACACCATATATTTT
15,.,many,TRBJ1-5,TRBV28,CASSFSQRGNQPQHF,TGTGCCAGCAGTTTTAGTCAGAGGGGAAATCAGCCCCAGCATTTT
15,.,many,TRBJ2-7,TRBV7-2,CASSYPPDVGYEQYF,TGTGCCAGCAGCTACCCCCCCGACGTGGGATACGAGCAGTACTTC
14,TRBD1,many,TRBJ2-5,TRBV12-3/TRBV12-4,CASSFMDRRQTQYF,TGTGCCAGCAGTTTTATGGACAGGAGGCAGACCCAGTACTTC
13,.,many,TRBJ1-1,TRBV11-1,CASAHKGGTEAFF,TGTGCCAGCGCCCATAAGGGCGGCACTGAAGCTTTCTTT
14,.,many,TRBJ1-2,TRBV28,CASRRADRYYGYTF,TGTGCCAGCAGAAGAGCCGACAGGTACTATGGCTACACCTTC
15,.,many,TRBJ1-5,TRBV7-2,CASSLAGAGNQPQHF,TGTGCCAGCAGCTTAGCGGGGGCAGGCAATCAGCCCCAGCATTTT
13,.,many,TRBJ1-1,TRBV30,CAWLRGRGTEAFF,TGTGCCTGGCTCAGGGGTCGAGGCACTGAAGCTTTCTTT
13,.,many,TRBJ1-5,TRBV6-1,CASSRWSNQPQHF,TGTGCCAGCAGCCGGTGGAGCAATCAGCCCCAGCATTTT
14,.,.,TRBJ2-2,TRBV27,CASSLKRYTGELFF,TGTGCCAGCAGTTTAAAAAGGTACACCGGGGAGCTGTTTTTT
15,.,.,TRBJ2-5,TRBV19,CASSTGTVFQETQYF,TGTGCCAGTAGCACCGGGACTGTTTTCCAAGAGACCCAGTACTTC
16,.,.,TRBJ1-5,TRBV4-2,CASSQAGEYSNQPQHF,TGTGCCAGCAGCCAAGCAGGGGAGTATAGCAATCAGCCCCAGCATTTT
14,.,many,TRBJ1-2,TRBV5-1,CASSLEGPGNGYTF,TGCGCCAGCAGCTTGGAAGGCCCAGGGAATGGCTACACCTTC
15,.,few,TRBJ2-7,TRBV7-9,CASSPDGARVYEQYF,TGTGCCAGCAGCCCCGACGGAGCCCGCGTCTACGAGCAGTACTTC
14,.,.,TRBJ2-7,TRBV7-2,CASSFTTPYYEQYF,TGTGCCAGCAGCTTCACGACACCCTACTACGAGCAGTACTTC
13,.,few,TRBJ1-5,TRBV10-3,CAISESRDQPQHF,TGTGCCATCAGTGAGTCCAGGGATCAGCCCCAGCATTTT
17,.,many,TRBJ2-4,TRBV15,CATSRDLGRIAKNIQYF,TGTGCCACCAGCAGAGATTTAGGTCGGATAGCCAAAAACATTCAGTACTTC
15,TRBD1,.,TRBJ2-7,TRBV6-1,CASSPDRLTSYEQYF,TGTGCCAGCAGCCCGGACAGGCTAACCTCCTACGAGCAGTACTTC
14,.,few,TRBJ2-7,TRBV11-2,CASSLVEGFYEQYF,TGTGCCAGCAGCTTAGTGGAGGGTTTCTACGAGCAGTACTTC
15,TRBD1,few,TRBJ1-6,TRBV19,CASSILGGQSSPLHF,TGTGCCAGTAGTATTTTGGGGGGACAGAGTTCACCCCTCCACTTT
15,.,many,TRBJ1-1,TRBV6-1,CASSVAEFMNTEAFF,TGTGCCAGCAGTGTTGCCGAATTCATGAACACTGAAGCTTTCTTT
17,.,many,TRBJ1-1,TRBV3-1,CASSQDWSLNLNTEAFF,TGTGCCAGCAGCCAAGACTGGTCACTAAACCTGAACACTGAAGCTTTCTTT
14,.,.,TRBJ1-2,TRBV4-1,CASSQDREYYGYTF,TGCGCCAGCAGCCAAGATAGAGAATACTATGGCTACACCTTC
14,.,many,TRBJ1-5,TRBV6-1,CASSEGHDYQPQHF,TGTGCCAGCAGTGAGGGGCATGATTACCAGCCCCAGCATTTT
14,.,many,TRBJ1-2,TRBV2,CASSGYGKGRGYTF,TGTGCCAGCAGTGGGTATGGGAAGGGCCGTGGCTACACCTTC
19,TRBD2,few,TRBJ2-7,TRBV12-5,CASGFLNPYLAGESGEQYF,TGTGCTAGTGGTTTTCTCAATCCATATCTAGCGGGGGAATCGGGCGAGCAGTACTTC
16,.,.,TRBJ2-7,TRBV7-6,CASSTGPEFPNYEQYF,TGTGCCAGCAGTACCGGGCCCGAATTTCCTAACTACGAGCAGTACTTC
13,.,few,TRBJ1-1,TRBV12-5,CASGLEGNTEAFF,TGTGCTAGTGGTTTAGAGGGAAACACTGAAGCTTTCTTT
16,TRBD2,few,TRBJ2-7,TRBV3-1,CASSQEPGLAGDEQYF,TGTGCCAGCAGCCAGGAACCGGGACTAGCGGGTGACGAGCAGTACTTC
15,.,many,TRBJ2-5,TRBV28,CASSLSRGGLETQYF,TGTGCCAGCAGTTTAAGTAGAGGGGGGCTCGAGACCCAGTACTTC
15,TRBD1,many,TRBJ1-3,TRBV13,CASSQGDPSGNTIYF,TGTGCCAGCAGCCAGGGGGACCCCTCTGGAAACACCATATATTTT
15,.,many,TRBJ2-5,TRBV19,CASSISGLSQETQYF,TGTGCCAGTAGTATATCCGGACTGAGCCAAGAGACCCAGTACTTC